This TCR beta chain was retrieved from a study of cytomegalovirus exposure and HLA in healthy donors. This clone occurred once. Its antigen is not known. Germline V gene sequence: CDR1 SGHTA, CDR2 FQGNSA. The CDR3 length is 10 residues. V was trimmed by 3 bases and J by 7 bases, leaving 2 bases between them. Findings and limits, study-wide: The authors confirmed in vitro that a few CMV-associated chains were specific for CMV antigens.

PCR was performed using 60 Vbeta and 13 Jbeta primers. Repertoires were generated with immunoSEQ multiplex PCR, while TCRdb's copy carries only in-frame clones and drops some. The top ten hold 10% of the sample, which has more than 100,000 clones, more than 65% seen once. This chain connects TRBV7-2 to TRBJ2-3; D unresolved. The source is a woman under 30 in good health and CMV-seropositive. Sequencing input: PBMCs. This CDR3 reads CASSFNTQYF. DNA of the CDR3: TGTGCCAGCAGCTTCAATACGCAGTATTTT.